The T cell receptor beta chain described here comes from a study of type 1 regulatory T cells. Study details: T-allo10 is an in vitro-generated, Tr1-enriched CD4 T cell product specific for alloantigen.

This clonotype is large by share. The antigen remains unidentified. The graft donor-derived T-allo10 cells reportedly recognize host alloantigens, are anergic, and suppress alloantigen-specifically. Each CDR3 protein is one row after TCRdb ran MiXCR on the reads. The table includes about 24,000 distinct CDR3 sequences, 55% to 75% detected once. Losses at the gene ends were 3 bases for V and 4 bases for J; bases not matched to a gene: 1. The CDR3 runs to 15 residues. The chain carries TRBV12-3 or TRBV12-4 and TRBJ2-2; TRBD1 matches at 11 bases. The TCR was taken from a human donor in good health. The sequencing input was cultured T cells, either the whole culture or a sorted T cell fraction (not recorded which). Subset noted: Tr1-enriched cell product generated in vitro against host alloantigens. The CDR3 here is CASSLGTGGTGELFF. CDR3 DNA: TGTGCCAGCAGTTTGGGGACAGGGGGCACCGGGGAGCTGTTTTTT.